A single sample gave rise to the 21 T cell receptor beta chains below, sequenced in a study of T cell responses to AZD1222 COVID-19 vaccine. Repertoires were generated with immunoSEQ multiplex PCR, while TCRdb's copy carries only in-frame clones and drops some. Of about 120,000 clones listed, about 86% are singletons. The sample was peripheral blood, taken 28 days after the second AZD1222 dose. These receptors all come from an adult who received the AZD1222 COVID-19 vaccine.

The chain carries TRBV18 and TRBJ2-1; D gene unclear. V was shortened by 2 bases and J by 4 bases, with 9 bases between the two germline ends. Germline V CDR1 and CDR2: KGHSH, LQKENI. The length of the CDR3 is 14 residues. The CDR3, as DNA: TGTGCCAGCTCACCAATGGGCCTTTACAATGAGCAGTTCTTC. Translated: CASSPMGLYNEQFF. The entire variable domain, with the rest obtained from reference TRBV18 and TRBJ2-1, is as follows: NAGVMQNPRHLVRRRGQEARLRCSPMKGHSHVYWYRQLPEEGLKFMVYLQKENIIDESGMPKERFSAEFPKEGPSILRIQQVVRGDSAAYFCASSPMGLYNEQFFGPGTRLTVL.

This chain links TRBV19 with TRBJ2-2, with D possibly being TRBD1 (6 bases). This CDR3 region has 14 residues. Trimming cost V 3 bases and J 4 bases, with 9 bases left between them. Looked up from germline, CDR1 is LNHDA and CDR2 is SQIVND (reference sequence). The DNA of the CDR3 is TGTGCCAGTAGTATTTCCAGGGGCACCGGGGAGCTGTTTTTT. As protein: CASSISRGTGELFF. Filled out from reference TRBV19 and TRBJ2-2, the complete variable domain reads DGGITQSPKYLFRKEGQNVTLSCEQNLNHDAMYWYRQDPGQGLRLIYYSQIVNDFQKGDIAEGYSVSREKKESFPLTVTSAQKNPTAFYLCASSISRGTGELFFGEGSRLTVL.

This chain links TRBV28 with TRBJ2-5; the D gene is possibly TRBD1 (6 bases). Trimming cost V 6 bases and J 2 bases, with 13 bases left between them. Looked up from germline, CDR1 is MDHEN and CDR2 is SYDVKM. The CDR3 contains 14 residues. In DNA, the CDR3 is TGTGCCAGCAGAGTACCGGGACAACAAGAGACCCAGTACTTC. As protein: CASRVPGQQETQYF.

The chain recombines TRBV6-5 with TRBJ1-2; possible D gene TRBD1, 5 bases. Between the trimmed V and J ends, which lost 8 bases and 4 bases, there was a span of 8 bases. The CDR3 has 11 amino acids. Germline-derived CDR1 and CDR2 are MNHEY and SVGAGI. DNA of the CDR3: TGTGCCAGCGGCAGGGCCTATGGCTACACCTTC. Protein: CASGRAYGYTF.

The genes are TRBV7-8 and TRBJ1-2; TRBD1 aligns across 9 bases. Trimming removed 5 bases from V and 8 bases from J; junction bases left unmatched: 12. The CDR3 consists of 15 residues. Germline lookup yields CDR1 SGHVS and CDR2 FQNEAQ. The CDR3 region has the DNA TGTGCCAGCAGCCCGTACTTGGACAGGGGTCGGGGCTACACCTTC. This codes for CASSPYLDRGRGYTF.

V is TRBV12-3 or TRBV12-4 and J is TRBJ2-7; 7 positions agree with TRBD1. V dropped 4 bases and J dropped 0; count of bases not matched to a gene: 0. This CDR3 comprises 13 residues. The CDR3 reads CASSYRGSYEQYF. As DNA, the CDR3 is TGTGCCAGCAGTTACAGGGGCTCCTACGAGCAGTACTTC.

The V and J genes are TRBV21-1 and TRBJ1-4; TRBD1, the D gene given by the table, was not confirmed from the DNA. TRBV21-1 is noted as a pseudogene. The CDR3 consists of 19 residues. CDR3 DNA sequence: TGTGCCAGCAGCAAATATCAGGGGGCGCACTCAGGGAAAGGTGAAAAACTGTTTTTT. As protein: CASSKYQGAHSGKGEKLFF.

This clone showed up just a few times. This chain connects TRBV7-6 to TRBJ2-5; 8 bases agree with TRBD1. The CDR3 loop spans 17 amino acids. After removal of 1 base from V and 7 bases from J, the junction contained 14 bases not matched to a gene. Germline V gene lookup returns CDR1 SGHVS and CDR2 FNYEAQ. CDR3 loop: CASSLVLGRGLIGTQYF. CDR3 in DNA: TGTGCCAGCAGCTTAGTTCTAGGCAGGGGGCTGATTGGGACCCAGTACTTC.

V and J are TRBV30 and TRBJ2-1, with D possibly TRBD2 on 7 matching bases. Germline V gene sequence: CDR1 GTSNPN, CDR2 SVGIG (reference sequence). With 5 bases removed from V and 9 bases from J, the gap between germline ends came to 20 bases. The CDR3 runs 14 residues. The CDR3 is CAWESGGARPEQFF. CDR3 nucleotides: TGTGCCTGGGAATCTGGGGGGGCCAGGCCTGAGCAGTTCTTC.

The chain is built from TRBV7-9 and TRBJ2-7; 8 bases are shared with TRBD2. Germline trimming cut 5 bases from V and 0 bases from J; bases unmatched to any gene: 9. Germline CDR1 is SEHNR and CDR2 is FQNEAQ (reference sequence). CDR3 length equals 16 residues. The CDR3 sequence is CASSPPGGVSSYEQYF. The CDR3 nucleotides read TGTGCCAGCAGCCCGCCGGGAGGGGTTAGCTCCTACGAGCAGTACTTC.

The chain couples TRBV27 to TRBJ2-7, with 12 positions matching TRBD1. CDR3 length: 15 amino acids. The germline V gene has CDR1 MNHEY and CDR2 SMNVEV (reference sequence). J gave up 2 bases and V 6 bases, and 5 bases lay outside the gene matches. CDR3 region: CASSPRDRGPYEQYF. The CDR3 coding sequence is TGTGCCAGCAGCCCTCGGGACAGGGGGCCCTACGAGCAGTACTTC.

The V gene is TRBV30, the J gene TRBJ1-5; 7 positions agree with TRBD1. In germline, CDR1 is GTSNPN, CDR2 SVGIG (reference sequence). This CDR3 has 15 amino acids. With 3 bases clipped from V and 2 bases from J, the junction kept 7 bases outside the gene matches. The CDR3 here is CAWSIQGDGNQPQHF. CDR3 bases: TGTGCCTGGAGCATCCAGGGGGATGGCAATCAGCCCCAGCATTTT.

V is TRBV28 and J is TRBJ1-6; D not resolved. V gave up 5 bases and J gave up 0 bases, with 14 bases separating them. Germline V gene lookup returns CDR1 MDHEN and CDR2 SYDVKM. The CDR3 has 17 residues. The CDR3 DNA sequence: TGTGCCAGCAGTATGGGGTCTCCGAGCTCCTATAATTCACCCCTCCACTTT. It codes for CASSMGSPSSYNSPLHF.

V usage is TRBV6-2 or TRBV6-3 and J usage is TRBJ2-3; a possible D gene is TRBD1 (7 bases). This CDR3 region has 16 residues. Germline CDR1 and CDR2: MNHEY and SVGEGT. V lost 2 bases and J lost 4, with 16 bases in between. The CDR3 loop is CASSYPGGQRSDTQYF. The CDR3 DNA sequence: TGTGCCAGCAGTTACCCCGGGGGACAGCGGTCAGATACGCAGTATTTT.

The V and J genes are TRBV6-4 and TRBJ2-3, with TRBD2 identical over 9 bases. Germline loops: CDR1 MRHNA, CDR2 SNTAGT. This CDR3 comprises 14 residues. The V gene end was trimmed by 5 bases and the J gene end by 7 bases; junction bases not matched to a gene: 7. CDR3 nucleotide sequence: TGTGCCAGCAGTCAGCGGGGGGATATAAATACGCAGTATTTT. It specifies CASSQRGDINTQYF.

The J gene is TRBJ2-2, the V gene TRBV5-1, with 11 bases aligning to TRBD2. The germline gives CDR1 SGHRS, CDR2 YFSETQ. This CDR3 has 17 amino acids. The J segment lost 1 base and the V segment lost 4 bases, leaving 6 bases of the junction unmatched. For the CDR3, the DNA is TGCGCCAGCAGCCCTAGCGGGGGGAATTTGAACACCGGGGAGCTGTTTTTT. Translation: CASSPSGGNLNTGELFF. Full variable domain (missing parts from reference TRBV5-1 and TRBJ2-2): KAGVTQTPRYLIKTRGQQVTLSCSPISGHRSVSWYQQTPGQGLQFLFEYFSETQRNKGNFPGRFSGRQFSNSRSEMNVSTLELGDSALYLCASSPSGGNLNTGELFFGEGSRLTVL.

CDR3 DNA sequence: TGTGCCAGCAGCCCCGTCGGGGTCATGAACACTGAAGCTTTCTTT. Translating it yields CASSPVGVMNTEAFF. V and J are TRBV11-2 and TRBJ1-1; D ambiguous. The length of the CDR3 is 15 residues. The germline V gene has CDR1 SGHAT and CDR2 FQNNGV. Trimming stripped 5 bases from V and 0 bases from J, with 13 bases between.

The rearrangement joins TRBV5-4 to TRBJ2-7; TRBD1 or TRBD2 may be the D gene (6 bases each). Between the trimmed V and J ends, which lost 4 bases and 5 bases, there was a span of 16 bases. This CDR3 has 14 amino acids. Germline CDR1 SGHNT, CDR2 YYREEE (reference sequence). DNA for the CDR3: TGTGCCAGCAGCACCATCTCGGGGGCCGACGAGCAGTACTTC. Protein sequence: CASSTISGADEQYF.

Only one count was recorded for this clone. The V gene is TRBV5-1, the J gene TRBJ1-2, with D tentatively TRBD1 (5 bases). The ends were cut back, 0 bases at V and 4 bases at J, with 13 bases in the middle. In germline, CDR1 is SGHRS, CDR2 YFSETQ. The CDR3 is 15 residues long. This CDR3 is CASSLGRGFTYGYTF. CDR3 sequence (DNA): TGCGCCAGCAGCTTGGGGAGGGGATTTACCTATGGCTACACCTTC.

CDR3 amino acids: CASSIPRDDYGYTF. CDR3 in DNA: TGTGCCAGTAGTATTCCCCGGGACGACTATGGCTACACCTTC. The chain combines TRBV19 with TRBJ1-2, with D perhaps TRBD1 (5 bases). V lost 3 bases, J lost 3 bases, and 11 bases lay in between. The CDR3 has 14 residues. CDR1 is LNHDA, CDR2 SQIVND, per germline (reference sequence).

The CDR3 loop reads CASRGSNRAHEQYF. The CDR3 nucleotides are TGTGCCAGCAGGGGATCGAACAGGGCCCACGAGCAGTACTTC. This chain joins TRBV25-1 and TRBJ2-7, with TRBD1 as a possible D gene (6 bases). Germline V gene data show CDR1 as MGHDK and CDR2 as SYGVNS. The CDR3 consists of 14 residues. Deletions cut 6 bases from V and 5 bases from J, with 17 bases between.